These 11 T cell receptor beta chains were sequenced from one sample in a study of T cells in Graves' hyperthyroidism and ophthalmopathy. RNA transcripts gave rise to amplified TCR beta CDR3 regions. TCR CDR3 underwent first-round RT-PCR with the HTBI primer set. TCRdb analysed the multiplex PCR reads with MiXCR anew, one entry per CDR3 protein. The table lists 700,000 to 950,000 distinct CDR3 sequences, approximately 36% of them singletons. The sequencing input was blood. The source is a woman aged 40 to 49 with Graves' hyperthyroidism.

The V and J genes are TRBV11-2 and TRBJ2-5, with TRBD2 identical over 7 bases. There are 16 residues in the CDR3. The V and J ends lost 5 bases and 3 bases, in that order; junction bases with no gene match: 12. CDR1 SGHAT and CDR2 FQNNGV come from the germline V gene. The CDR3 sequence is CASSHYSGREKETQYF. CDR3 in DNA: TGTGCCAGCAGCCACTACTCGGGGCGGGAGAAAGAGACCCAGTACTTC.

The J gene is TRBJ1-6, the V gene TRBV10-3, with 7 bases lining up with TRBD1. V was clipped by 9 bases and J by 7 bases; unmatched bases: 6. Germline CDR1 is ENHRY and CDR2 is SYGVKD. CDR3 size: 13 residues. The CDR3 is CAIRQGRNSPLHF. Here the CDR3 DNA reads TGTGCCATACGACAGGGTAGAAATTCACCCCTCCACTTT.

A word on this clonotype: The conserved phenylalanine or tryptophan normally closing the CDR3 is absent here, so this likely arose from a read error. The DNA is omitted, as the CDR3 cannot be located on it reliably, and the CDR3 follows TCRdb's listing. The chain combines TRBV20-1 with TRBJ1-6. 9 amino acids form the CDR3, both terminal residues included. Germline CDR1 DFQATT, CDR2 SNEGSKA (reference sequence). The CDR3 reads CSAPNLAET.

As for this clonotype: A much larger clone sits a single nucleotide away, making a read error possible. The V gene is TRBV12-3 or TRBV12-4, the J gene TRBJ2-6; possibly TRBD2 for D (6 bases). This CDR3 region has 17 residues. The V gene lost 3 bases and the J gene lost 0 bases, with 12 bases spanning the gap. The CDR3 is CASSFGGMSSGANVLTF. The CDR3 DNA reads TGTGCCAGCAGTTTTGGCGGGATGAGCTCTGGGGCCAACGTCCTGACTTTC.

The V gene is TRBV7-2, the J gene TRBJ1-2, with D uncertain. The ends were cut back, 7 bases at V and 4 bases at J, with 16 bases in the middle. The CDR3 runs to 14 residues. Germline assignment: CDR1 SGHTA and CDR2 FQGNSA. In DNA, the CDR3 is TGTGCCAGCATTCCTCGATCCCTAGGCTATGGCTACACCTTC. This gives the protein CASIPRSLGYGYTF.

V gene TRBV29-1 combines with J gene TRBJ2-6; 8 positions match TRBD2. Germline-derived CDR1 and CDR2 are SQVTM and ANQGSEA. The CDR3 totals 17 residues. Losses at the gene ends were 4 bases for V and 0 bases for J; bases not matched to a gene: 8. The CDR3 DNA sequence: TGCAGCGTTGTCGGGGGGGTTAGAGTCTCTGGGGCCAACGTCCTGACTTTC. It translates to CSVVGGVRVSGANVLTF.

The chain combines TRBV7-2 with TRBJ2-2; 7 nucleotides line up with TRBD1. The CDR3 totals 15 residues. The ends lost 4 bases at V and 6 bases at J; junction bases unmatched: 8. CDR1 is SGHTA and CDR2 is FQGNSA in the germline V gene. CDR3 sequence reads: CASSSQVTGAGELFF. The DNA of the CDR3 is TGTGCCAGCAGCTCTCAGGTCACAGGGGCCGGGGAGCTGTTTTTT.

The chain carries TRBV30 and TRBJ1-3, with D hard to call. Germline V lookup: CDR1 GTSNPN, CDR2 SVGIG (reference sequence). This CDR3 is built from 14 residues. CDR3 DNA sequence: TGTGCTCGGAGCGGTACAAGCTCTGGAAACACCATATATTTT. This sequence encodes CARSGTSSGNTIYF.

Concerning this clonotype: This may stem from a read error, because a much larger clone lies one nucleotide away. The CDR3 loop is CASSEQRDEQYF. In DNA, the CDR3 is TGCGCCAGCAGCGAGCAGAGGGATGAGCAGTACTTC. This chain links TRBV10-2 with TRBJ2-7, with TRBD2 as a possible D gene (5 bases). CDR1 and CDR2 from the germline V gene are WSHSY and SAAADI. CDR3 size: 12 residues. V lost 6 bases and J lost 7, with 13 bases in between.

V usage is TRBV10-3 and J usage is TRBJ2-1; 7 bases align to TRBD2. Germline values: CDR1 ENHRY, CDR2 SYGVKD. The CDR3 has 14 residues. With V trimmed by 6 bases and J by 2 bases, 4 bases remained unmatched. The CDR3: CAIRERDPYNEQFF. The CDR3 DNA reads TGTGCCATCAGAGAGCGGGACCCCTACAATGAGCAGTTCTTC.

The V call is TRBV7-2, the J call TRBJ1-1; D remains ambiguous. The CDR3 contains 10 residues. V was cut by 1 base and J by 11 bases, with 5 bases left in between. The germline gives CDR1 SGHTA, CDR2 FQGNSA. CDR3 region: CASSLGRAFF. In nucleotides, the CDR3 is TGTGCCAGCAGCTTAGGGCGGGCTTTCTTT.